This T cell receptor beta chain stems from a study of T cell repertoires in aging, cancer and after chemotherapy. Study information: Chronic lymphocytic leukemia patients on fludarabine- or bendamustine-based regimens gave paired samples before and after chemotherapy. Approximately 9 million TCR reads made up the full dataset. Whole-study results and caveats: Thymic emigration or peripheral T cell expansion may be impaired by lymphoid organ infiltration in hematological cancer. Untreated cancer patients had significantly lower blood TCR diversity than age-matched healthy donors.

Turning to this clonotype: Its antigen is undetermined.

TCR beta rearrangements were amplified from peripheral blood genomic DNA. Multiplex touch-down PCR with TRB-A/B primers amplified rearranged V-D-J TRB sequences. TCRdb re-derived calls from the multiplex PCR reads in MiXCR, one entry per CDR3 protein. The sample gives under 950 distinct CDR3 sequences, about three fifths of which show up once; around 75% is in the top ten. The sequence came from a human donor with a blood cancer. Sequencing was done on a sample of blood.

The CDR3 sequence is CASSASGRQLNTEAFF. The CDR3 DNA sequence: TGTGCCAGCAGCGCCTCGGGACGCCAGTTGAACACTGAAGCTTTCTTT. The V gene is TRBV11-1, the J gene TRBJ1-1; D may be TRBD1 (5 bases). Germline V lookup: CDR1 SGHAT, CDR2 FQDESV (reference sequence). The CDR3 is 16 amino acids. V was trimmed by 5 bases and J by 0 bases, leaving 16 bases between them.